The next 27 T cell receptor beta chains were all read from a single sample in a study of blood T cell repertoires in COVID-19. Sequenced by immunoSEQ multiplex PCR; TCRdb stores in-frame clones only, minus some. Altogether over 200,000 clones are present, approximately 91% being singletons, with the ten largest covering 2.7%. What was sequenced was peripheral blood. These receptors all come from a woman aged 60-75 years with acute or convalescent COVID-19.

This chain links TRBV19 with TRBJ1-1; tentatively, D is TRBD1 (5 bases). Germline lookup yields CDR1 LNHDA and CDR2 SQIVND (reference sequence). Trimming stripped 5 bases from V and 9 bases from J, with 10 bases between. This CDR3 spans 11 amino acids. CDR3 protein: CASSSGRKAFF. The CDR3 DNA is TGTGCCAGTAGTTCAGGGAGGAAAGCTTTCTTT. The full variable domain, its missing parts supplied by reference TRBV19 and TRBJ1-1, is DGGITQSPKYLFRKEGQNVTLSCEQNLNHDAMYWYRQDPGQGLRLIYYSQIVNDFQKGDIAEGYSVSREKKESFPLTVTSAQKNPTAFYLCASSSGRKAFFGQGTRLTVV.

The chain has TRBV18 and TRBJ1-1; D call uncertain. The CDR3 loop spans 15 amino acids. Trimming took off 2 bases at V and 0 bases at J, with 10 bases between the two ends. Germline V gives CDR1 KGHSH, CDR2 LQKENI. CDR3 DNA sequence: TGTGCCAGCTCACCATCTCGGGTTCTGAACACTGAAGCTTTCTTT. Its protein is CASSPSRVLNTEAFF.

CDR3 sequence: CASSRQFSNTEAFF. CDR3 coding DNA: TGTGCCAGTTCCCGACAGTTTTCAAACACTGAAGCTTTCTTT. The chain joins TRBV19 to TRBJ1-1; weak D call: TRBD1 (5 bases). The V gene lost 8 bases and the J gene lost 2 bases, with 15 bases spanning the gap. CDR1 and CDR2 from the germline V gene are LNHDA and SQIVND (reference sequence). The CDR3 runs to 14 residues.

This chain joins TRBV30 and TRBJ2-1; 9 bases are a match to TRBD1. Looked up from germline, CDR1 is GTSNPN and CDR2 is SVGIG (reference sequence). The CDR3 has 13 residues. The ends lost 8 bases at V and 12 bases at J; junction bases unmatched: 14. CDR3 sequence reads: CAGTGTGRFGQFF. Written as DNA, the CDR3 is TGTGCCGGGACCGGGACAGGGAGGTTTGGGCAGTTCTTC.

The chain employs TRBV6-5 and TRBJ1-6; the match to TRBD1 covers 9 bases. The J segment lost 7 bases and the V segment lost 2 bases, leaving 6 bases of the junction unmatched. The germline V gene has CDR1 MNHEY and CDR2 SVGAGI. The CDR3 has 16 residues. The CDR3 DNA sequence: TGTGCCAGCAGTTACGAGAGACAGGGGGTGAATTCACCCCTCCACTTT. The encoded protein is CASSYERQGVNSPLHF.

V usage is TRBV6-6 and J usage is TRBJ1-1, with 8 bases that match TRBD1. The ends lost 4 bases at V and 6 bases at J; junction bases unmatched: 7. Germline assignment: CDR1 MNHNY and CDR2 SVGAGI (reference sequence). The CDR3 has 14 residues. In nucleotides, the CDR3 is TGTGCCAGCAGTTCCGGACAGGGCCCTCCTGAAGCTTTCTTT. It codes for CASSSGQGPPEAFF.

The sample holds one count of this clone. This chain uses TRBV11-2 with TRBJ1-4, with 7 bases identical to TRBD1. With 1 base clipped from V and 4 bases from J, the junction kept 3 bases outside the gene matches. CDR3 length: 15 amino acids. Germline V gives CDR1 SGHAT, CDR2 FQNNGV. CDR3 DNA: TGTGCCAGCAGCTTAGGAGGGGGCTTTAATGAAAAACTGTTTTTT. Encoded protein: CASSLGGGFNEKLFF.

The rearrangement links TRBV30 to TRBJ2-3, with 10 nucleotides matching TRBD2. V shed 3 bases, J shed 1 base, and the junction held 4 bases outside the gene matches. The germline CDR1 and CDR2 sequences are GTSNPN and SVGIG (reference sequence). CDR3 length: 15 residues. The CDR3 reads CAWSPGTSGTDTQYF. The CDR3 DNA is TGTGCCTGGAGCCCAGGGACTAGCGGCACAGATACGCAGTATTTT.

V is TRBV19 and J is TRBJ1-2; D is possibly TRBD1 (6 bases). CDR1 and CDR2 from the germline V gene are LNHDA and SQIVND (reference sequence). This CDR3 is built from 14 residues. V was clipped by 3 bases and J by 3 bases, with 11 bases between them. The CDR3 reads CASSIGAGDYGYTF. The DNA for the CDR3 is TGTGCCAGTAGTATCGGGGCAGGGGACTATGGCTACACCTTC.

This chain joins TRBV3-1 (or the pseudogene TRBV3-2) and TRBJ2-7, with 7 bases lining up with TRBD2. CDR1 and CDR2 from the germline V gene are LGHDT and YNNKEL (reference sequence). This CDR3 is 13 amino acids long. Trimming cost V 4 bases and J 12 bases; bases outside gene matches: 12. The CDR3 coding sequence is TGTGCCAGCAGCCGCCAGTCTAGCGGTGGGGTGTACTTC. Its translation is CASSRQSSGGVYF.

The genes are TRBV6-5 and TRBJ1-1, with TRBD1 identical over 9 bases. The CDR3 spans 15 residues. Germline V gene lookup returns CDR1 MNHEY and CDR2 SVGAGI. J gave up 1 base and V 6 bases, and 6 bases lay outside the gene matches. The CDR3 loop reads CASRPTGGGNTEAFF. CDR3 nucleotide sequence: TGTGCCAGCAGACCGACAGGGGGAGGGAACACTGAAGCTTTCTTT.

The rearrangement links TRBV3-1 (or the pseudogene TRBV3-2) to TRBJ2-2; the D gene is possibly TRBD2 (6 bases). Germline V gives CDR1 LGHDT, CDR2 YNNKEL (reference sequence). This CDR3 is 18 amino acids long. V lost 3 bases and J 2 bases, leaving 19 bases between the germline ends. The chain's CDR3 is CASSQGRVGSSNTGELFF. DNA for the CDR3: TGTGCCAGCAGCCAGGGTCGTGTCGGGAGTAGCAACACCGGGGAGCTGTTTTTT.

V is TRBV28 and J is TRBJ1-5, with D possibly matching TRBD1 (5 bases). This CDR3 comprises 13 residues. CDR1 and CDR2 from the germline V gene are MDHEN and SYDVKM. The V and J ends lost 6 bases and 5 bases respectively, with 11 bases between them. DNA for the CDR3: TGTGCCAGCAGCCCGGCAGGGTATCAGCCCCAGCATTTT. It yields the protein CASSPAGYQPQHF.

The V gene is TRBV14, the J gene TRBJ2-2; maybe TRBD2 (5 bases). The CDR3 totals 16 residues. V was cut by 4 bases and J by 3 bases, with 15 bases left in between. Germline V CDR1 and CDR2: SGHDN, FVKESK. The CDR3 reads CASSPMVGVYTGELFF. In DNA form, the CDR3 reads TGTGCCAGCAGCCCAATGGTGGGAGTCTACACCGGGGAGCTGTTTTTT.

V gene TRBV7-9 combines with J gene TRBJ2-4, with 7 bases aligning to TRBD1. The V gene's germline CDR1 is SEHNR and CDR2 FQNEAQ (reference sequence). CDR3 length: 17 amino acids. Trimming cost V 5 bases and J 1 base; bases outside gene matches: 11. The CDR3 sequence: CASSPERQGVAKNIQYF. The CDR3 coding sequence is TGTGCCAGCAGCCCGGAGAGACAGGGAGTTGCCAAAAACATTCAGTACTTC. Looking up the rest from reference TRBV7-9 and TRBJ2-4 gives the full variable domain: DTGVSQNPRHKITKRGQNVTFRCDPISEHNRLYWYRQTLGQGPEFLTYFQNEAQLEKSRLLSDRFSAERPKGSFSTLEIQRTEQGDSAMYLCASSPERQGVAKNIQYFGAGTRLSVL.

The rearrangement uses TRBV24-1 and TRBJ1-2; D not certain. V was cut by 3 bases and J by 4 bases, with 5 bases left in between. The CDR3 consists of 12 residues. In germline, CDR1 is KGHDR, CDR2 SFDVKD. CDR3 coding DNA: TGTGCCACCAGTGATCGTAGCTATGGCTACACCTTC. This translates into CATSDRSYGYTF.

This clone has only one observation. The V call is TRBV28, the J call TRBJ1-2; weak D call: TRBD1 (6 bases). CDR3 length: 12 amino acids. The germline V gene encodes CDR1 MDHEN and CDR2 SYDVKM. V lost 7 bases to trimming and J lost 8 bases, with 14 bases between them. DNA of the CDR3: TGTGCCAGCAACGCGGGGGCGAGGGGCTACACCTTC. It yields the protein CASNAGARGYTF.

CDR3 bases: TGTGCCAGCAGCTCCTTTGACAGGCGCACTGAAGCTTTCTTT. It codes for CASSSFDRRTEAFF. The chain combines TRBV3-1 (or the pseudogene TRBV3-2) with TRBJ1-1; tentatively, D is TRBD1 (6 bases). Trimming left V 5 bases short and J 4 bases short, with 14 bases between. Per germline, CDR1 LGHDT and CDR2 YNNKEL (reference sequence). The CDR3 has 14 residues.

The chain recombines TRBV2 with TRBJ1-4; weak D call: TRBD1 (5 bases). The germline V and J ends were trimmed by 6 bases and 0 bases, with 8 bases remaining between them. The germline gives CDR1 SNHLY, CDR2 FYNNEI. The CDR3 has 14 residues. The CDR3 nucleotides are TGTGCCAGCAGGGTGACAGCAACTAATGAAAAACTGTTTTTT. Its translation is CASRVTATNEKLFF. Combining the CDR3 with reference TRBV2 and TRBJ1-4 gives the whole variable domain EPEVTQTPSHQVTQMGQEVILRCVPISNHLYFYWYRQILGQKVEFLVSFYNNEISEKSEIFDDQFSVERPDGSNFTLKIRSTKLEDSAMYFCASRVTATNEKLFFGSGTQLSVL.

In DNA form, the CDR3 reads TGCGCCAGCAGCTTGGTTCCCGGCGGGAGTTTTAATGAGCAGTTCTTC. It is translated as CASSLVPGGSFNEQFF. The chain carries TRBV5-1 and TRBJ2-1, with 7 bases identical to TRBD2. The V gene's germline CDR1 is SGHRS and CDR2 YFSETQ. With V trimmed by 0 bases and J by 7 bases, 10 bases remained unmatched. The CDR3 covers 16 residues.

The chain's CDR3 is CASSVDNGGTTDTQYF. The CDR3 bases are TGTGCCAGCAGCGTAGATAACGGGGGAACCACAGATACGCAGTATTTT. The J gene is TRBJ2-3, the V gene TRBV9; possible D gene TRBD2, 6 bases. CDR1 is SGDLS, CDR2 YYNGEE, per germline. Trimming took 0 bases from V and 2 from J, leaving 13 bases between them. This CDR3 has 16 residues.

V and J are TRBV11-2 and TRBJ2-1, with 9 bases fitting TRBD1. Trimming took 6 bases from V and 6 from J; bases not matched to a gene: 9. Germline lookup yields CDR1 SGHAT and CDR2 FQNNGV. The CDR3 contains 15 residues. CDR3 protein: CASRRPGTGPNEQFF. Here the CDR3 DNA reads TGTGCCAGCAGACGCCCCGGGACAGGGCCCAATGAGCAGTTCTTC.

The CDR3 reads CASSLAKLVGNEQFF. The CDR3 DNA is TGTGCCAGCAGCTTAGCTAAACTAGTAGGCAATGAGCAGTTCTTC. This chain uses TRBV7-9 with TRBJ2-1, with D maybe TRBD2 (5 bases). Trimming stripped 0 bases from V and 6 bases from J, with 12 bases between. This CDR3 has 15 amino acids. Per the germline V gene, CDR1 is SEHNR and CDR2 is FQNEAQ (reference sequence).

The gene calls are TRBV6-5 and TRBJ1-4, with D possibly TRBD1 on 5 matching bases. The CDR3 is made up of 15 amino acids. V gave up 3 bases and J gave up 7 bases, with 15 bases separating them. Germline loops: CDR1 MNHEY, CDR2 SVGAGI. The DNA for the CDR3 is TGTGCCAGCAGTTATACCCAGGGTAAAGGTGAAAAACTGTTTTTT. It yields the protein CASSYTQGKGEKLFF.

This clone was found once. The DNA of the CDR3 is TGTGCCAGCGAGGGGGACAGAGAGTGGGGCACAGGAGCCCTCCACTTT. Its protein is CASEGDREWGTGALHF. The genes are TRBV7-9 and TRBJ1-6; 7 nucleotides agree with TRBD1. Per the germline V gene, CDR1 is SEHNR and CDR2 is FQNEAQ (reference sequence). V lost 8 bases, J lost 14 bases, and 21 bases stayed unmatched. This CDR3 has 16 residues.

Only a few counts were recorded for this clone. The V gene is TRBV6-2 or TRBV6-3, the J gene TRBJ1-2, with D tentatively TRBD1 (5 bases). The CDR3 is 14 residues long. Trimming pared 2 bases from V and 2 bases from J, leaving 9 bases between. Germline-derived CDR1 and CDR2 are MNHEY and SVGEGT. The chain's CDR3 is CASSYLRQNYGYTF. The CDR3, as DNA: TGTGCCAGCAGTTACCTACGACAGAACTATGGCTACACCTTC.

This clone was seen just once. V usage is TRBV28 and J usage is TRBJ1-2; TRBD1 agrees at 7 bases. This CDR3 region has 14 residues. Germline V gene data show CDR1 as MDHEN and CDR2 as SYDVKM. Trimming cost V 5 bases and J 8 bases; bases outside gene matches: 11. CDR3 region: CASSATGQSRGYTF. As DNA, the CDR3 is TGTGCCAGCAGTGCAACGGGACAGTCTAGGGGCTACACCTTC.